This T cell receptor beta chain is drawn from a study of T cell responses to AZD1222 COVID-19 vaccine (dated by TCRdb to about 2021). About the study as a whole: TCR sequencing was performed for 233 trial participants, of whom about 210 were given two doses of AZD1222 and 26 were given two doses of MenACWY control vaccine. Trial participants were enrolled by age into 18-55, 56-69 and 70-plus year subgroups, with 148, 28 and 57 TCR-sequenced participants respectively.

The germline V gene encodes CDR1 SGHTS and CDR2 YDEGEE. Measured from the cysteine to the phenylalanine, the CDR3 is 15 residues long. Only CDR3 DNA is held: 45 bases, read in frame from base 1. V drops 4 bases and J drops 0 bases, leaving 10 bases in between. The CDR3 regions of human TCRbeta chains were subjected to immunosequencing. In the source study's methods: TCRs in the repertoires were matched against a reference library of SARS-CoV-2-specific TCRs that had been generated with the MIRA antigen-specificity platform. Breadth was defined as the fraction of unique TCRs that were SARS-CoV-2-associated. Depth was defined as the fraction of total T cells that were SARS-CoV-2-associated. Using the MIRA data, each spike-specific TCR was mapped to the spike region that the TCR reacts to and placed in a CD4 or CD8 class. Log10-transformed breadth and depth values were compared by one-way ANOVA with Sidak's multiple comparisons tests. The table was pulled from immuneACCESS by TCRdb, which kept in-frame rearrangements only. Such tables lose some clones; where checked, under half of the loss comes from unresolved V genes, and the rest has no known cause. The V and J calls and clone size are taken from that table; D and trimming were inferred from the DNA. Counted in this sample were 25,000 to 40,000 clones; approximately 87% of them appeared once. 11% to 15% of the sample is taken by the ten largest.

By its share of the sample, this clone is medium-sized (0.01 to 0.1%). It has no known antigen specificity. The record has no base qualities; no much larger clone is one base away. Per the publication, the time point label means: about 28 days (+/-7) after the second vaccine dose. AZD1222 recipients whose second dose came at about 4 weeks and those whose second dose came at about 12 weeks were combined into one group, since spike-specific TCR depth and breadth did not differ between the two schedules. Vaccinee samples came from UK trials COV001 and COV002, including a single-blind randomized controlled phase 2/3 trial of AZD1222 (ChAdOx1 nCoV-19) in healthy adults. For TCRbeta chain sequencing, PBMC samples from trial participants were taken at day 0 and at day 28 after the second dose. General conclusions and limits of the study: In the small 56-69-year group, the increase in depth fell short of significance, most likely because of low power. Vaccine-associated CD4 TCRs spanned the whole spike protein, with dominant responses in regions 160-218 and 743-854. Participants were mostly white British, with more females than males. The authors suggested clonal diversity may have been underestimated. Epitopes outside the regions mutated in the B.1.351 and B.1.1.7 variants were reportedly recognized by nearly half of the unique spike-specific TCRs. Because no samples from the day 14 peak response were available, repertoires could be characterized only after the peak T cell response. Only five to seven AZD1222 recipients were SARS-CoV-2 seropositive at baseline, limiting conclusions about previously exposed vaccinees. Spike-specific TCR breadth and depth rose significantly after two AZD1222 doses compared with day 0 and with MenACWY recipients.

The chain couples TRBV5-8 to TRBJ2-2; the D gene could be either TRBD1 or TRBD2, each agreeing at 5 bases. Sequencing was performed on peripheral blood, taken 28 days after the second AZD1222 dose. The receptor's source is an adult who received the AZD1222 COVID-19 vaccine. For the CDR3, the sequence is CASSRDGANTGELFF. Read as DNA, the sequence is TGTGCCAGCAGCCGGGACGGTGCGAACACCGGGGAGCTGTTTTTT.